What follows is one T cell receptor beta chain and its context. Its antigen remains unidentified. The assay was immunoSEQ multiplex PCR, and TCRdb's table has in-frame clones only and misses some. The table records roughly 150,000 clones, about 91% of them present only once. The data belong to a study of T cell responses to AZD1222 COVID-19 vaccine. The CDR3 has 12 residues. From germline, CDR1 is SQVTM and CDR2 ANQGSEA. V shed 6 bases and J 5 bases; nucleotides not matched to a gene: 6. The study, taken as a whole, reports: The study identified only six AZD1222 recipients as seropositive at baseline. Only after the peak T cell response were repertoires sampled. Reports indicate that nearly half of spike-specific TCRs are directed at unmutated variant regions.

This sequence originates from an adult who received the AZD1222 COVID-19 vaccine. The sequenced sample was peripheral blood, obtained 28 days after the second AZD1222 dose. This chain uses TRBV29-1 with TRBJ1-2, with 7 nucleotides matching TRBD1. CDR3 protein: CSVQGDFYGYTF. The CDR3 DNA follows: TGCAGCGTGCAGGGGGATTTTTATGGCTACACCTTC.